The present T cell receptor beta chain was sequenced within a study of CD8+ T cells in alopecia areata. Study information: Twice a day, 5 to 10 mg of oral tofacitinib was administered to treated patients. General study findings and limits: During tofacitinib treatment, many expanded lesional clones remained in scalp and blood.

V was shortened by 3 bases and J by 8 bases, with 16 bases between the two germline ends. CDR3 length: 14 amino acids. CDR1 and CDR2 from the germline V gene are GTSNPN and SVGIG (reference sequence). Notes on this clone: The antigen is undetermined.

cDNA reverse transcribed from extracted RNA served as the sequencing template. Only in-frame clones appear in the TCRdb table, and some are missing; sequencing was by immunoSEQ multiplex PCR. The sample has some 210,000 clones, approximately 72% seen once. Treatment indicated: oral pan-JAK inhibitor, 5-10 mg twice daily. Peripheral blood samples and lesional scalp punch biopsies were obtained from alopecia areata patients. Sequencing used CD4+ T cells sorted from blood, obtained at approximately week 45, from a patient treated with tofacitinib. This sequence originates from a human donor with alopecia areata. This chain joins TRBV30 and TRBJ1-4, with D possibly TRBD1 on 6 matching bases. CDR3 loop: CAWSRGGAGEKLFF. The CDR3 nucleotides are TGTGCCTGGAGCCGAGGGGGGGCAGGGGAAAAACTGTTTTTT.